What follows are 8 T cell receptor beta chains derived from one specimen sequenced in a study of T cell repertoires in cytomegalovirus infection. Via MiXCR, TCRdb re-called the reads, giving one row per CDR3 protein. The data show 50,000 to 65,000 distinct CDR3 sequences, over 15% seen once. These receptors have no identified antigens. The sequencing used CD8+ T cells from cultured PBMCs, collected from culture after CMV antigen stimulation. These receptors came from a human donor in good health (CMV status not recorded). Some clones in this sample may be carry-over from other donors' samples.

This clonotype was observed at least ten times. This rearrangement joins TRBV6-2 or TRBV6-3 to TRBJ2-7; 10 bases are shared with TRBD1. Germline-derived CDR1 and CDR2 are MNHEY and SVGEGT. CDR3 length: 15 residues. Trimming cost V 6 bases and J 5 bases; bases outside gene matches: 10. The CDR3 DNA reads TGTGCCAGCAGCTTCAGACAGGGGGCGATTGACGAGCAGTACTTC. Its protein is CASSFRQGAIDEQYF.

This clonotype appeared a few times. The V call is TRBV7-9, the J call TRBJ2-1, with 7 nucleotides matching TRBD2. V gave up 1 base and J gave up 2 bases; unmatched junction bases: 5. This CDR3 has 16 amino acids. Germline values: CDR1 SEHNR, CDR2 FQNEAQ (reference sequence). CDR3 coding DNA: TGTGCCAGCAGCTTAGGGCCTACTAGCGCCTACAATGAGCAGTTCTTC. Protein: CASSLGPTSAYNEQFF.

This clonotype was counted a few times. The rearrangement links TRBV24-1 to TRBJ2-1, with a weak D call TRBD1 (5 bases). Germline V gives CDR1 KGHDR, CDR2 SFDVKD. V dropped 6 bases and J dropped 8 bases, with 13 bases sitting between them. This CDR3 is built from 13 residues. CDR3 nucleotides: TGTGCCACCAGTTCCGGGCAGGGCTATGAGCAGTTCTTC. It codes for CATSSGQGYEQFF.

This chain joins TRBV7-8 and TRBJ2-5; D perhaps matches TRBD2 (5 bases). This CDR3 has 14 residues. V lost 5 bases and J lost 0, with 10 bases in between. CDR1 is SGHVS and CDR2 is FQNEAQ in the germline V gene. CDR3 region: CASSPRLNQETQYF. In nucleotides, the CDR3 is TGTGCCAGCAGCCCAAGACTAAACCAAGAGACCCAGTACTTC.

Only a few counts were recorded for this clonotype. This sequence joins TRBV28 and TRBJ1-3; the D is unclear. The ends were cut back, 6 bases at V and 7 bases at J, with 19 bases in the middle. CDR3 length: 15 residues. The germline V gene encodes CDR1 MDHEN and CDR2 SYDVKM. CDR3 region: CASSPPGPPGNTIYF. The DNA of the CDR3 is TGTGCCAGCAGCCCCCCCGGGCCGCCCGGGAACACCATATATTTT.

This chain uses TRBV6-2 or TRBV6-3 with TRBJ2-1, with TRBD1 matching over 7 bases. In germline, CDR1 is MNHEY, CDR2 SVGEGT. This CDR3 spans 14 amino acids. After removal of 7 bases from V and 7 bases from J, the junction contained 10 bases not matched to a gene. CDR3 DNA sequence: TGTGCCAGCACTCACAGGGGACAAATGAATGAGCAGTTCTTC. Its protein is CASTHRGQMNEQFF.

DNA of the CDR3: TGTGCCAGCTCACCCACTCCGGACGATGGCTACACCTTC. Translated: CASSPTPDDGYTF. This chain links TRBV18 with TRBJ1-2; D call uncertain. In germline, CDR1 is KGHSH, CDR2 LQKENI. Trimming took 3 bases from V and 6 from J, leaving 11 bases between them. The CDR3 contains 13 residues.

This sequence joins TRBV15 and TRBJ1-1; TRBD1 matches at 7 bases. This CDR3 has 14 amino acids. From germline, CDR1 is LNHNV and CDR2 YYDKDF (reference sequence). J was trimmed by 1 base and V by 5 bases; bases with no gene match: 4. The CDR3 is CATSPGQTNTEAFF. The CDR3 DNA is TGTGCCACCAGCCCGGGACAGACGAACACTGAAGCTTTCTTT. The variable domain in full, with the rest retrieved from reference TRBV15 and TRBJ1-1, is DAMVIQNPRYQVTQFGKPVTLSCSQTLNHNVMYWYQQKSSQAPKLLFHYYDKDFNNEADTPDNFQSRRPNTSFCFLDIRSPGLGDTAMYLCATSPGQTNTEAFFGQGTRLTVV.